The present entry profiles one T cell receptor beta chain with its context. Authors' analysis steps: Reference gene primer amplification yielded estimated nucleated cell counts. Some clones are missing from TCRdb's copy, which holds only in-frame ones; the method was immunoSEQ multiplex PCR. V and J calls and clone size are given by that table; D and trimming were obtained from the DNA. In the table there are around 95,000 clones, just over 90% of which are singletons. This sample was taken from a study of blood T cell repertoires in COVID-19. Whole-study context: COVID-19 samples collected from the United States, Italy and Spain covered acute and convalescent phases. T cells, B-cell-depleted T cells, or PBMCs supplied cDNA or gDNA.

Germline trimming cut 4 bases from V and 0 bases from J; bases unmatched to any gene: 3. Germline assignment: CDR1 SGHRS and CDR2 YFSETQ. CDR3 length: 14 amino acids. This receptor was identified in a man aged 50 or older with acute or convalescent COVID-19. The genes are TRBV5-1 and TRBJ2-5; the match to TRBD1 covers 7 bases. The material sequenced was peripheral blood. The CDR3 nucleotides read TGCGCCAGCAGCGGGGGACAGAACCAAGAGACCCAGTACTTC. It translates to CASSGGQNQETQYF.